Below, 17 T cell receptor beta chains from the same sample are listed, as sequenced in a study of blood T cell repertoires in COVID-19. TCRdb's table, derived via immunoSEQ multiplex PCR, lists solely in-frame clones and lacks some. This sample has tens of thousands of clones; around 89% occur once, and the top ten carry 1% to 1.5%. The sequencing sample was made of PBMCs or T cells enriched from blood (not recorded which). The source of these receptors is a woman in her fifties or sixties with acute COVID-19.

The V call is TRBV5-5, the J call TRBJ1-1, with a tentative D call TRBD1 (5 bases). The CDR3 loop spans 15 amino acids. Germline V gene lookup returns CDR1 SGHKS and CDR2 YYEKEE (reference sequence). Between the trimmed V and J ends, which lost 0 bases and 5 bases, there was a span of 14 bases. The CDR3, as DNA: TGTGCCAGCAGCTTGGTATGGACCCGGGGGACTGAAGCTTTCTTT. Translated, it gives CASSLVWTRGTEAFF.

The V and J genes are TRBV19 and TRBJ1-3; unclear D gene. CDR1 LNHDA and CDR2 SQIVND come from the germline V gene (reference sequence). V was clipped by 2 bases and J by 8 bases, with 10 bases between them. CDR3 length: 13 amino acids. CDR3 nucleotides: TGTGCCAGTAGTATAAGGAGTCCCGACACCATATATTTT. It yields the protein CASSIRSPDTIYF.

This clone was counted a single time. The chain joins TRBV7-9 to TRBJ1-2; TRBD1 matches 9 bases. The CDR3 has 15 amino acids. Germline V lookup: CDR1 SEHNR, CDR2 FQNEAQ (reference sequence). The junction had 8 bases not matched to a gene; V was cut back by 5 bases and J by 4 bases. CDR3 coding DNA: TGTGCCAGCAGCCGAGGGACAGGGAGACTCTATGGCTACACCTTC. It encodes CASSRGTGRLYGYTF.

The genes are TRBV5-1 and TRBJ2-7; 9 bases are a match to TRBD1. Trimming removed 3 bases from V and 5 bases from J; junction bases left unmatched: 9. The CDR3 loop spans 15 amino acids. The germline gives CDR1 SGHRS, CDR2 YFSETQ. DNA of the CDR3: TGCGCCAGCAGCTCGACACCGGGACAGGGAAACGAGCAGTACTTC. Its protein is CASSSTPGQGNEQYF.

This rearrangement joins TRBV11-2 to TRBJ1-2; 7 positions match TRBD1. The ends lost 5 bases at V and 6 bases at J; junction bases unmatched: 6. The CDR3 has 13 residues. CDR1 SGHAT and CDR2 FQNNGV come from the germline V gene. The chain's CDR3 is CASSPDRDNGYTF. As DNA, the CDR3 is TGTGCCAGCAGCCCCGACAGGGATAATGGCTACACCTTC.

This chain links TRBV3-1 (or the pseudogene TRBV3-2) with TRBJ1-1; 10 bases map to TRBD1. V dropped 3 bases and J dropped 1; count of bases not matched to a gene: 2. CDR1 and CDR2 (germline): LGHDT, YNNKEL (reference sequence). The length of the CDR3 is 15 residues. The chain's CDR3 is CASSQGDRGNTEAFF. The CDR3 coding sequence is TGTGCCAGCAGCCAGGGGGACAGGGGGAACACTGAAGCTTTCTTT.

V gene TRBV25-1 combines with J gene TRBJ1-2; 8 positions agree with TRBD1. Germline V gives CDR1 MGHDK, CDR2 SYGVNS. Trimming cost V 3 bases and J 4 bases; bases outside gene matches: 4. CDR3 length: 14 residues. The CDR3 bases are TGTGCCAGCAGTGACCCCGGGACAGGCTATGGCTACACCTTC. Translated: CASSDPGTGYGYTF.

The chain employs TRBV7-6 and TRBJ2-3; D possibly corresponds to TRBD2 (6 bases). The V and J ends lost 1 base and 0 bases respectively, with 11 bases between them. Germline-derived CDR1 and CDR2 are SGHVS and FNYEAQ. This CDR3 spans 16 amino acids. CDR3 nucleotides: TGTGCCAGCAGCTTAGTGCGGGACCCCAGCACAGATACGCAGTATTTT. Protein sequence: CASSLVRDPSTDTQYF.

This chain uses TRBV5-1 with TRBJ2-1, with 14 bases fitting TRBD2. This CDR3 comprises 16 residues. From germline, CDR1 is SGHRS and CDR2 YFSETQ. V lost 5 bases to trimming and J lost 9 bases; unmatched junction nucleotides: 10. The CDR3 DNA reads as TGCGCCAGCAGTAGTTGGGGACTAGCGGGAGTAGTTGAGCAGTTCTTC. It is translated as CASSSWGLAGVVEQFF.

This clone has more than one count but fewer than ten. DNA for the CDR3: TGTGCCAGCAGCCCGGGGGACGGACGCTATGGCTACACCTTC. Translating it yields CASSPGDGRYGYTF. The V gene is TRBV5-6, the J gene TRBJ1-2, with D maybe TRBD1 (5 bases). The CDR3 is 14 amino acids. V lost 4 bases and J lost 4, with 14 bases in between. Germline values: CDR1 SGHDT, CDR2 YYEEEE.

This sequence joins TRBV11-3 and TRBJ1-1, with D unresolved. V was trimmed by 2 bases and J by 11 bases, leaving 18 bases between them. This CDR3 has 14 residues. Looked up from germline, CDR1 is SGHNT and CDR2 is YENEEA. DNA of the CDR3: TGTGCCAGCAGCTTAAGTTCGTTCGCATCTATGGCTTTCTTT. Translated, it gives CASSLSSFASMAFF.

This clone occurred once. The chain links TRBV12-3 or TRBV12-4 to TRBJ1-5; tentatively, D is TRBD1 (5 bases). The V and J ends lost 5 bases and 6 bases respectively, with 8 bases between them. This CDR3 comprises 12 residues. This chain's CDR3 is CASSLQGQPQHF. CDR3 nucleotide sequence: TGTGCCAGCAGTCTCCAGGGTCAGCCCCAGCATTTT.

The J gene is TRBJ1-2, the V gene TRBV19, with 8 bases matching TRBD1. V dropped 7 bases and J dropped 4; count of bases not matched to a gene: 11. CDR3 length: 15 residues. In germline, CDR1 is LNHDA, CDR2 SQIVND (reference sequence). Written as DNA, the CDR3 is TGTGCCAGTATCCCATGGACAGGGCTCAGCTATGGCTACACCTTC. It is translated as CASIPWTGLSYGYTF.

This clone showed up just once. The chain employs TRBV6-5 and TRBJ1-2, with D maybe TRBD1 (6 bases). Trimming stripped 6 bases from V and 0 bases from J, with 11 bases between. The germline V gene has CDR1 MNHEY and CDR2 SVGAGI. The CDR3 sequence is 14 residues long. The DNA of the CDR3 is TGTGCCAGCAGCCGGGACATAACTAACTATGGCTACACCTTC. Translation: CASSRDITNYGYTF.

This chain links TRBV5-4 with TRBJ1-2; 8 bases match TRBD1. CDR1 is SGHNT, CDR2 YYREEE, per germline (reference sequence). The CDR3 is 17 residues long. Unmatched junction bases numbered 15, after V lost 4 bases and J lost 4 bases. CDR3 sequence: CASSLGIGAGGVYGYTF. CDR3 coding DNA: TGTGCCAGCAGCCTTGGCATAGGGGCAGGGGGCGTCTATGGCTACACCTTC.

The CDR3 nucleotides are TGTGCCAGCAGTCGGGACTCATCAAACTATGGCTACACCTTC. Translation: CASSRDSSNYGYTF. V gene TRBV9 combines with J gene TRBJ1-2, with a tentative D call TRBD1 (5 bases). This CDR3 region has 14 residues. The V and J ends lost 5 bases and 2 bases respectively, with 13 bases between them. Germline V gives CDR1 SGDLS, CDR2 YYNGEE.

This rearrangement joins TRBV19 to TRBJ1-5; no definite D call. V lost 4 bases, J lost 3 bases, and 13 bases lay in between. The germline V gene encodes CDR1 LNHDA and CDR2 SQIVND (reference sequence). The length of the CDR3 is 15 residues. CDR3 coding DNA: TGTGCCAGTAGTACCCCCGGGATCATCAATCAGCCCCAGCATTTT. It codes for CASSTPGIINQPQHF.